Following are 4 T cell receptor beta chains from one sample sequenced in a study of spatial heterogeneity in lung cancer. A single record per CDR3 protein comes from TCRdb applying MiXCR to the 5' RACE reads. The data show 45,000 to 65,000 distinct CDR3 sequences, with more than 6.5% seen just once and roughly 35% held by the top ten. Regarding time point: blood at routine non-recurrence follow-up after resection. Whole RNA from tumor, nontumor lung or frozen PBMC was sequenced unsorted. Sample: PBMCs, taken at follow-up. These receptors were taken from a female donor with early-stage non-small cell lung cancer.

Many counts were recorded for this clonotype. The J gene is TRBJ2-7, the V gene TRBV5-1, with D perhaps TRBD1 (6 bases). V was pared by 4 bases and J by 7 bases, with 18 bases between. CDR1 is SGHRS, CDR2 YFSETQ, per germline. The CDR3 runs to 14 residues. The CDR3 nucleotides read TGCGCCAGCAGCCGCCGGGACACCCAGGGAGAGCAGTACTTC. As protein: CASSRRDTQGEQYF.

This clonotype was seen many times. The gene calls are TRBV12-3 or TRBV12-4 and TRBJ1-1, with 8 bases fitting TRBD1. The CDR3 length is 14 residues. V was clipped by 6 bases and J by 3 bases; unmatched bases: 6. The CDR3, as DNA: TGTGCCAGCAGGCCCGGACAGGGTTACACTGAAGCTTTCTTT. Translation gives CASRPGQGYTEAFF.

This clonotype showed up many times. The CDR3 nucleotides are TGTGCCAGCAGTGTTCAAACAGGGTTGGCCAAAAACATTCAGTACTTC. Protein sequence: CASSVQTGLAKNIQYF. The chain joins TRBV2 to TRBJ2-4, with D perhaps TRBD1 (6 bases). V lost 4 bases to trimming and J lost 1 base, with 14 bases between them. The CDR3 is made up of 16 amino acids. Looked up from germline, CDR1 is SNHLY and CDR2 is FYNNEI.

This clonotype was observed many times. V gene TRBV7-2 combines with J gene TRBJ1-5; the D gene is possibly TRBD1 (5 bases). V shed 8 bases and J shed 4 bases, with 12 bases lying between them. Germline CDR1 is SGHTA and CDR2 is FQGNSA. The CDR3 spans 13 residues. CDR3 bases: TGTGCCAGCGGCCAGGGACGAAATCAGCCCCAGCATTTT. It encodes CASGQGRNQPQHF.